The 29 T cell receptor beta chains presented below share a single source sample, sequenced in a study of T-cell reconstitution after alpha-beta-depleted transplantation in children. Preparation of the TCRbeta library involved a method that used unique molecular identifiers. TCRdb re-derived calls from the PCR reads in MiXCR, one entry per CDR3 protein. The sample has fewer than 700,000 distinct CDR3 sequences; 20% to 25% are singletons. The specimen comprised PBMCs, mostly from graft donor cells, sampled 360 days after TCRalphabeta/CD19-depleted stem cell transplant. The receptor set was obtained from a boy less than two years old who had a stem cell transplant for acute myeloid leukemia, so the T cells may come from the graft donor.

This clonotype was recorded many times. CDR3 residues: CSVGAGGLETQYF. The DNA for the CDR3 is TGCAGCGTTGGAGCGGGGGGACTGGAGACCCAGTACTTC. This chain joins TRBV29-1 and TRBJ2-5, with 9 bases that match TRBD2. Germline V gives CDR1 SQVTM, CDR2 ANQGSEA. The CDR3 is 13 residues long. V lost 4 bases to trimming and J lost 5 bases; unmatched junction nucleotides: 5.

V gene TRBV12-3 or TRBV12-4 combines with J gene TRBJ2-3; no definite D call. V shed 2 bases and J shed 5 bases, with 11 bases lying between them. The CDR3 extends over 14 amino acids. CDR3 amino acids: CASSLLSQGDTQYF. The CDR3 DNA sequence: TGTGCCAGCAGTTTATTATCCCAAGGAGATACGCAGTATTTT.

This clonotype was seen more than once but under ten times. The V gene is TRBV12-3 or TRBV12-4, the J gene TRBJ2-7; unclear D gene. The CDR3 extends over 15 amino acids. V was trimmed by 3 bases and J by 2 bases, leaving 14 bases between them. The CDR3 region is CASSFDVGFPYEQYF. CDR3 DNA sequence: TGTGCCAGCAGTTTCGATGTGGGGTTTCCCTACGAGCAGTACTTC.

This chain uses TRBV10-3 with TRBJ2-4; the D gene is possibly TRBD2 (6 bases). Germline values: CDR1 ENHRY, CDR2 SYGVKD. Trimming removed 7 bases at V and 1 base at J, with 14 bases between. The CDR3 extends over 15 amino acids. The CDR3 spells CAITPAGWAKNIQYF. Written as DNA, the CDR3 is TGTGCCATCACGCCTGCGGGGTGGGCCAAAAACATTCAGTACTTC.

This clonotype has a handful of counts. The gene calls are TRBV5-6 and TRBJ2-7; TRBD2 matches at 10 bases. CDR3 size: 16 residues. Germline-derived CDR1 and CDR2 are SGHDT and YYEEEE. The V segment lost 3 bases and the J segment 2 bases; nucleotides outside the gene matches: 8. In DNA, the CDR3 is TGTGCCAGCAGCTCGATGACTAGCGGGCCCACCTACGAGCAGTACGTC. This sequence encodes CASSSMTSGPTYEQYV.

This clonotype was recorded many times. This chain joins TRBV5-1 and TRBJ2-1; D gene uncertain. The V end was cut by 1 base, the J end by 5 bases, with 4 bases between. CDR3 length: 12 amino acids. CDR1 and CDR2 from the germline V gene are SGHRS and YFSETQ. The CDR3 coding sequence is TGCGCCAGCAGCTTGTCGAACAATGAGCAGTTCTTC. Residues: CASSLSNNEQFF.

The chain joins TRBV7-2 to TRBJ2-7, with TRBD1 matching over 7 bases. There are 15 residues in the CDR3. Germline V gene data show CDR1 as SGHTA and CDR2 as FQGNSA. V was pared by 5 bases and J by 2 bases, with 9 bases of the junction left unmatched. The CDR3 sequence is CASSIKRTGAYEQYF. CDR3 in DNA: TGTGCCAGCAGCATAAAGCGGACAGGAGCCTACGAGCAGTACTTC.

Regarding this clonotype: One end of the junction fails to match germline, which may point to a read error. The CDR3 nucleotides read TGCGGTGCTAGATTCGGGGGAAGCAATCAGCCCCAGCATTTT. Translation: CGARFGGSNQPQHF. The chain uses TRBV20-1 and TRBJ1-5; D may be TRBD1 (5 bases). The CDR3 extends over 14 amino acids. Per the germline V gene, CDR1 is DFQATT and CDR2 is SNEGSKA (reference sequence).

The chain links TRBV12-3 or TRBV12-4 to TRBJ1-5; D not resolved. Trimming took off 2 bases at V and 5 bases at J, with 4 bases between the two ends. The CDR3 has 12 amino acids. CDR3 amino acids: CASSLHHQPQHF. The CDR3 bases are TGTGCCAGCAGTTTACATCATCAGCCCCAGCATTTT.

This clonotype showed up just a few times. The chain carries TRBV15 and TRBJ2-7, with TRBD2 as a possible D gene (5 bases). Trimming removed 1 base from V and 7 bases from J, with 23 bases in between. The CDR3 sequence is 17 residues long. Germline lookup yields CDR1 LNHNV and CDR2 YYDKDF (reference sequence). This CDR3 is CATSRVSEGRKLREQYV. The CDR3 DNA reads as TGTGCCACCAGCAGAGTTAGCGAGGGAAGGAAGCTACGAGAGCAGTACGTC.

This clonotype was detected many times. The chain recombines TRBV5-6 with TRBJ2-3; 7 positions match TRBD1. Per the germline V gene, CDR1 is SGHDT and CDR2 is YYEEEE. V dropped 0 bases and J dropped 3; count of bases not matched to a gene: 10. This CDR3 has 17 amino acids. In nucleotides, the CDR3 is TGTGCCAGCAGCTTGGCCCCGACAGGGTTGGTTACAGATACGCAGTATTTT. It codes for CASSLAPTGLVTDTQYF.

This clonotype appeared a few times. J is TRBJ1-1 and V is TRBV12-3 or TRBV12-4; D is possibly TRBD1 (5 bases). The CDR3 spans 14 residues. The V and J ends lost 0 bases and 5 bases respectively, with 10 bases between them. The CDR3 loop is CASSLAGARTEAFF. Here the CDR3 DNA reads TGTGCCAGCAGTTTAGCAGGGGCCAGGACTGAAGCTTTCTTT.

The rearrangement links TRBV5-1 to TRBJ2-2; no definite D call. The length of the CDR3 is 16 residues. CDR1 SGHRS and CDR2 YFSETQ come from the germline V gene. V was clipped by 4 bases and J by 8 bases, with 21 bases between them. CDR3 sequence (DNA): TGCGCCAGCAGCCTCGCTACGGATCTCCAGACAGGGGAGCTGTTTTTT. Its protein product is CASSLATDLQTGELFF.

This clonotype was found many times. This chain uses TRBV29-1 with TRBJ1-1; D is perhaps TRBD1 (5 bases). CDR1 is SQVTM, CDR2 ANQGSEA, per germline. The CDR3 length is 12 residues. The germline V and J ends were trimmed by 4 bases and 5 bases, with 11 bases remaining between them. CDR3 region: CSVATGPTEAFF. The CDR3 DNA reads TGCAGCGTTGCCACGGGACCAACTGAAGCTTTCTTT.

There are many counts of this clonotype. CDR3: CSAKGTGDTYNEQFF. The CDR3 bases are TGCAGTGCTAAGGGGACAGGGGACACCTACAATGAGCAGTTCTTC. The chain is built from TRBV20-1 and TRBJ2-1; 10 bases are a match to TRBD1. The V segment lost 4 bases and the J segment 2 bases; nucleotides outside the gene matches: 5. The germline V gene encodes CDR1 DFQATT and CDR2 SNEGSKA (reference sequence). CDR3 length: 15 residues.

The chain joins TRBV28 to TRBJ1-6; TRBD1 matches 7 bases. The CDR3 covers 18 residues. The V gene end was trimmed by 6 bases and the J gene end by 1 base; junction bases not matched to a gene: 12. Germline loops: CDR1 MDHEN, CDR2 SYDVKM. The CDR3 region has the DNA TGTGCCAGCAGCCCCCTCGACAGGGCTGGTTCCTATAATTCACCCCTCCACTTT. Residues: CASSPLDRAGSYNSPLHF. Supplemented by reference TRBV28 and TRBJ1-6, the full variable domain reads DVKVTQSSRYLVKRTGEKVFLECVQDMDHENMFWYRQDPGLGLRLIYFSYDVKMKEKGDIPEGYSVSREKKERFSLILESASTNQTSMYLCASSPLDRAGSYNSPLHFGNGTRLTVT.

The CDR3 protein is CSARAYGQGETQYF. CDR3 coding DNA: TGCAGTGCTAGAGCCTATGGACAGGGGGAGACCCAGTACTTC. This chain links TRBV20-1 with TRBJ2-5, with 9 bases matching TRBD1. CDR3 length equals 14 residues. With V trimmed by 1 base and J by 5 bases, 5 bases remained unmatched. Germline lookup yields CDR1 DFQATT and CDR2 SNEGSKA (reference sequence).

The chain links TRBV7-9 to TRBJ2-2; no reliable D call. Germline-derived CDR1 and CDR2 are SEHNR and FQNEAQ (reference sequence). V gave up 2 bases and J gave up 5 bases, with 9 bases separating them. The CDR3 totals 14 residues. This CDR3 reads CASSLTDGTGELFF. In DNA form, the CDR3 reads TGTGCCAGCAGCTTAACGGACGGGACCGGGGAGCTGTTTTTT.

This chain connects TRBV5-6 to TRBJ2-1; TRBD2 matches at 8 bases. V was pared by 0 bases and J by 7 bases, with 6 bases of the junction left unmatched. The CDR3 has 15 amino acids. CDR1 and CDR2 from the germline V gene are SGHDT and YYEEEE. DNA for the CDR3: TGTGCCAGCAGCTTGGGCGGGGGGCGAGTAAATGAGCAGTTCTTC. Its translation: CASSLGGGRVNEQFF.

This chain joins TRBV5-1 and TRBJ1-1, with TRBD1 identical over 9 bases. Looked up from germline, CDR1 is SGHRS and CDR2 is YFSETQ. With 3 bases clipped from V and 9 bases from J, the junction kept 18 bases outside the gene matches. The CDR3 totals 17 residues. DNA of the CDR3: TGCGCCAGCAGCTCAGAGGAGATGACAGGGGGGACTGACAAAGCTTTCTTT. Translation: CASSSEEMTGGTDKAFF.

The table lists this clonotype with a few counts. The V and J genes are TRBV29-1 and TRBJ1-4; D may be TRBD1 (6 bases). The CDR3 consists of 11 residues. Looked up from germline, CDR1 is SQVTM and CDR2 is ANQGSEA. Trimming shortened V by 6 bases and J by 8 bases, and 10 bases separated the two germline ends. The CDR3 DNA sequence: TGCAGCGTGGGGGCCAGGGAAAAACTGTTTTTT. Translation gives CSVGAREKLFF.

This clonotype has a count of ten or more. The CDR3 region is CASSNGGSDTQYF. The CDR3 region has the DNA TGTGCCAGCAGCAATGGTGGATCAGATACGCAGTATTTT. V and J are TRBV21-1 and TRBJ2-3. TRBV21-1 is listed as a pseudogene. The CDR3 totals 13 residues.

There are a few counts of this clonotype. The J gene is TRBJ2-4, the V gene TRBV2; 7 bases are a match to TRBD2. The CDR3 totals 18 residues. Unmatched junction bases numbered 12, after V lost 3 bases and J lost 1 base. Per germline, CDR1 SNHLY and CDR2 FYNNEI. DNA of the CDR3: TGTGCCAGCAGTGACTCCCCGGAGCGGGGTAACGCCAAAAACATTCAGTACTTC. This encodes CASSDSPERGNAKNIQYF.

The gene calls are TRBV12-3 or TRBV12-4 and TRBJ2-3; 7 nucleotides line up with TRBD2. Unmatched junction bases numbered 3, after V lost 3 bases and J lost 0 bases. This CDR3 contains 15 residues. CDR3 nucleotide sequence: TGTGCCAGCAGTTTGGGGGGGTATAGCACAGATACGCAGTATTTT. Translated: CASSLGGYSTDTQYF.

This clonotype was detected many times. This chain joins TRBV4-2 and TRBJ2-3; a weak D match, TRBD2 (9 bases). V lost 3 bases and J 6 bases, leaving 19 bases between the germline ends. The germline V gene encodes CDR1 LGHNA and CDR2 YNFKEQ. CDR3 size: 16 residues. The CDR3 loop reads CASSQASGDRSDTQYF. The DNA of the CDR3 is TGTGCCAGCAGCCAGGCTAGCGGGGACAGGTCGGATACGCAGTATTTT.

The V gene is TRBV5-1, the J gene TRBJ2-2; D might be TRBD2 (6 bases). Germline V CDR1 and CDR2: SGHRS, YFSETQ. V lost 1 base and J lost 7, with 17 bases in between. The CDR3 extends over 16 amino acids. Here the CDR3 reads CASSLQRMLAVGELFF. The CDR3 DNA is TGCGCCAGCAGCTTGCAAAGGATGTTAGCGGTCGGGGAGCTGTTTTTT.

The rearrangement joins TRBV7-9 to TRBJ2-4; TRBD1 aligns across 11 bases. V trimming: 6 bases; J trimming: 8 bases; junction bases outside the gene matches: 6. The CDR3 consists of 14 residues. CDR1 and CDR2 (germline): SEHNR, FQNEAQ (reference sequence). The CDR3 is CASSRDRGVDIQYF. The DNA of the CDR3 is TGTGCCAGCAGTCGGGACAGGGGGGTAGACATTCAGTACTTC.

This clonotype was seen at least ten times. V usage is TRBV28 and J usage is TRBJ2-7; D possibly matches TRBD1 or TRBD2 (5 bases each). Trimming left V 4 bases short and J 0 bases short, with 16 bases between. The CDR3 length is 16 residues. Per the germline V gene, CDR1 is MDHEN and CDR2 is SYDVKM. The CDR3, as DNA: TGTGCCAGCAGTTCGGGACCGACGGAAAGCTCCTACGAGCAGTACGTC. Amino acid sequence: CASSSGPTESSYEQYV.

This clonotype came up a few times. The chain combines TRBV7-8 with TRBJ2-3; 7 nucleotides match TRBD1. V lost 3 bases, J lost 1 base, and 22 bases stayed unmatched. The germline CDR1 and CDR2 sequences are SGHVS and FQNEAQ. The CDR3 sequence is 21 residues long. The CDR3 nucleotides read TGTGCCAGCAGCTTGCCTAGAACATTTGGGACAGTGCGTGGCTGCACAGATACGCAGTATTTT. Translation: CASSLPRTFGTVRGCTDTQYF.